This section outlines one TCR beta chain sequence together with its context. Extracted from the samples, RNA was reverse transcribed into cDNA to serve as the sequencing template. Assay used: immunoSEQ multiplex PCR; TCRdb lists only in-frame clones, some missing. The sample lists under 150,000 clones, 53% occurring once. The sample comes from a study of CD8+ T cells in alopecia areata. Noted treatment: oral pan-JAK inhibitor, 5-10 mg twice daily. The V and J ends lost 3 bases and 2 bases, in that order; junction bases with no gene match: 2. CDR3 length equals 15 residues. Germline assignment: CDR1 SGHAT and CDR2 FQNNGV.

The sequences come from CD4+ T cells sorted from blood, collected at week 4, from a patient treated with tofacitinib. The receptor was isolated from a human donor with alopecia areata. The gene calls are TRBV11-2 and TRBJ2-1; 9 nucleotides align to TRBD1. CDR3 nucleotide sequence: TGTGCCAGCAGCTTGGGACAGGGCCCCTACAATGAGCAGTTCTTC. The encoded protein is CASSLGQGPYNEQFF.